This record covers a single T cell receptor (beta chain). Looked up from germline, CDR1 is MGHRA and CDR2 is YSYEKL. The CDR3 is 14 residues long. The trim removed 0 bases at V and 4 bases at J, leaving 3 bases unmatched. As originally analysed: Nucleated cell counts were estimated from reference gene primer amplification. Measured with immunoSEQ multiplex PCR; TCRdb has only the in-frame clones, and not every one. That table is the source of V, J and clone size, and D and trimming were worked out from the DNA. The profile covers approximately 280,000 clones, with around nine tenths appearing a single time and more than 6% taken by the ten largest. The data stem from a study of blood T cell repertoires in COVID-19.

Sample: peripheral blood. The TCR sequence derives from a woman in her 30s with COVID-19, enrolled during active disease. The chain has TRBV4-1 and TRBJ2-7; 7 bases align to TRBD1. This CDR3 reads CASSQDYRGYEQYF. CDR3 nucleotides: TGCGCCAGCAGCCAAGATTACAGGGGTTACGAGCAGTACTTC.